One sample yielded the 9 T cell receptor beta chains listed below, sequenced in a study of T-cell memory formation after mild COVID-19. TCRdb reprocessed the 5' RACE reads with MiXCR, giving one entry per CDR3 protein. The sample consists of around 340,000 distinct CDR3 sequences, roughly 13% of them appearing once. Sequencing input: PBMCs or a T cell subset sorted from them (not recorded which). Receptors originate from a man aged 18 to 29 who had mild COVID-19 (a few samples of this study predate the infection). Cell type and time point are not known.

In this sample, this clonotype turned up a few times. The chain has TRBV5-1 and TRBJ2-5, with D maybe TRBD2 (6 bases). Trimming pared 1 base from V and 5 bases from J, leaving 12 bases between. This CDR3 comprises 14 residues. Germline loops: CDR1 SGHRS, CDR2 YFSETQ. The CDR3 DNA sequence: TGCGCCAGCAGCTTGAAGGAGGGGCCTGAGACCCAGTACTTC. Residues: CASSLKEGPETQYF. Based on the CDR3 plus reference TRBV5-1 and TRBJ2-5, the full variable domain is KAGVTQTPRYLIKTRGQQVTLSCSPISGHRSVSWYQQTPGQGLQFLFEYFSETQRNKGNFPGRFSGRQFSNSRSEMNVSTLELGDSALYLCASSLKEGPETQYFGPGTRLLVL.

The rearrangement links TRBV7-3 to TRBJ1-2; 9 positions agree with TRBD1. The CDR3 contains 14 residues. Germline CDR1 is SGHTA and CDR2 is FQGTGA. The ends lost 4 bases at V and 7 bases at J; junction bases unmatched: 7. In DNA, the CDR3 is TGTGCCAGCAGCTCAGGGACAGGGTTGGGTGGCTACACCTTC. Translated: CASSSGTGLGGYTF.

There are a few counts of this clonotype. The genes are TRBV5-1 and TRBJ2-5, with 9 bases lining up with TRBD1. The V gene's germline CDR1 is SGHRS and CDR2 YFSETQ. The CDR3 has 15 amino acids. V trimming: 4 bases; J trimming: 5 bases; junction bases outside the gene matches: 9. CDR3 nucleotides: TGCGCCAGCAGCCTCACACAGGGGGCAGAGGAGACCCAGTACTTC. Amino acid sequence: CASSLTQGAEETQYF.

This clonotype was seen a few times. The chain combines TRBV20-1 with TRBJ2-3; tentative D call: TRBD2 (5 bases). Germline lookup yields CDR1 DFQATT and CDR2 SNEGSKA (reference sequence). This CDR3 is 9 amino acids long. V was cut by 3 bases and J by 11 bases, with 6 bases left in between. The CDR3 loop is CSASAGQYF. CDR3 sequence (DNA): TGCAGTGCTAGCGCGGGGCAGTATTTT.

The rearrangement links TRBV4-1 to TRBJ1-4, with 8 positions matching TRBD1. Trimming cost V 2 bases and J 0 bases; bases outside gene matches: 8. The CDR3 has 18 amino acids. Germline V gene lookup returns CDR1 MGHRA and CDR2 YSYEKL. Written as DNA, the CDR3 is TGCGCCAGCAGCCAATCAGGGGGCAGGAGAACAACTAATGAAAAACTGTTTTTT. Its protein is CASSQSGGRRTTNEKLFF.

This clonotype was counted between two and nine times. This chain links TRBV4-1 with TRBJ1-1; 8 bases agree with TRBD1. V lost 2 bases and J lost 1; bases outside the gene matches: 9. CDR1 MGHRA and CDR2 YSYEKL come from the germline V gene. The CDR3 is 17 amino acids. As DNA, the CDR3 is TGCGCCAGCAGCCAACACCGAGACAGGGGAGAGAACACTGAAGCTTTCTTT. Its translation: CASSQHRDRGENTEAFF.

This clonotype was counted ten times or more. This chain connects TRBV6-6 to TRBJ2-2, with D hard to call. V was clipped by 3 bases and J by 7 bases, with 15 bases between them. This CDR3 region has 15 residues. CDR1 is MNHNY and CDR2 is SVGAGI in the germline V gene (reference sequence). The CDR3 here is CASSYLTDWGGELFF. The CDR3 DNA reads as TGTGCCAGCAGTTATCTCACCGATTGGGGCGGGGAGCTGTTTTTT.

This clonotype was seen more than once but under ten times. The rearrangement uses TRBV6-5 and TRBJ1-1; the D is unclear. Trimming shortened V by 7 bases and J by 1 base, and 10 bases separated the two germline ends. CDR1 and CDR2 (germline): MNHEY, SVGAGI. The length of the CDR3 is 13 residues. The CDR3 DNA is TGTGCCAGCAAGAGAGGCTGGAACACTGAAGCTTTCTTT. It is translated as CASKRGWNTEAFF.

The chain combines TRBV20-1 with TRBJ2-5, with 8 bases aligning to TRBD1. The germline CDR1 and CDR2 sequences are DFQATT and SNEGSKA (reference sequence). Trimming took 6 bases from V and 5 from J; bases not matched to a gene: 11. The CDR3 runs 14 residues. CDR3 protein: CSAAGTGGVETQYF. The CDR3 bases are TGCAGTGCCGCAGGGACAGGAGGGGTGGAGACCCAGTACTTC.